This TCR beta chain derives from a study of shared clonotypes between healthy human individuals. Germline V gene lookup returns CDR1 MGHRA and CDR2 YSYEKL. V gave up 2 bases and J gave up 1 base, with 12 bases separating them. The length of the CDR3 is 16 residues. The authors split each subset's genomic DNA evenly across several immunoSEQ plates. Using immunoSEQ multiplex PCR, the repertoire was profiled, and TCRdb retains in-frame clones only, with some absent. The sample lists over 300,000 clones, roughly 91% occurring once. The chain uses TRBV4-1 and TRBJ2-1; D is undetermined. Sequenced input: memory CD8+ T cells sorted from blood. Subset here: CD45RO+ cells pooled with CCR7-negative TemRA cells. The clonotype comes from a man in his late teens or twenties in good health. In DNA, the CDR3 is TGCGCCAGCAGCCAATTGCTGGGTGTTTCCTACAATGAGCAGTTCTTC. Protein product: CASSQLLGVSYNEQFF.